This T cell receptor beta chain stems from a study of T cell repertoires in cytomegalovirus infection. Study overall: Indicated by public TCR beta signatures were CMV infection and matching HLA type.

From the reads, TCRdb called clonotypes with MiXCR, one entry per CDR3 protein. The table records roughly 350,000 distinct CDR3 sequences, around a third of them present only once. This clonotype was counted at least ten times. Antigen: not known. Sequencing was performed on cultured PBMCs, taken from culture after CMV antigen stimulation. This TCR was recovered from a human donor in good health (CMV status not recorded). Some clones in this sample may be carry-over from other donors' samples.

The DNA of the CDR3 is TGTGCCAGCAGCCTGGGACCGTACAATGAGCAGTTCTTC. This encodes CASSLGPYNEQFF. The chain joins TRBV7-2 to TRBJ2-1, with D tentatively TRBD1 or TRBD2 (5 bases each). CDR1 SGHTA and CDR2 FQGNSA come from the germline V gene. The CDR3 runs 13 residues. V dropped 5 bases and J dropped 4 bases, with 9 bases sitting between them.